The 22 T cell receptor beta chains below come from one sample, sequenced in a study of T cell responses to AZD1222 COVID-19 vaccine. Clones were read by immunoSEQ multiplex PCR, and TCRdb kept only the in-frame ones, dropping some. In the table there are some 120,000 clones, around 92% of which are singletons. Source: peripheral blood, taken 28 days after the second AZD1222 dose. The origin of the receptors is an adult who received the AZD1222 COVID-19 vaccine.

The chain recombines TRBV6-5 with TRBJ1-2; no reliable D call. Trimming took off 6 bases at V and 2 bases at J, with 7 bases between the two ends. CDR1 is MNHEY and CDR2 is SVGAGI in the germline V gene. The CDR3 is 12 amino acids. As DNA, the CDR3 is TGTGCCAGCAGGTCCGGGAACTATGGCTACACCTTC. Translating it yields CASRSGNYGYTF.

The CDR3 loop is CASSLSTGLNEKLFF. The CDR3 DNA sequence: TGTGCCAGCAGCTTATCAACAGGGTTGAATGAAAAACTGTTTTTT. The chain recombines TRBV7-9 with TRBJ1-4, with a possible D match to TRBD1 (6 bases). From germline, CDR1 is SEHNR and CDR2 FQNEAQ (reference sequence). The CDR3 loop spans 15 amino acids. V was shortened by 2 bases and J by 5 bases, with 12 bases between the two germline ends. The full variable domain, with the rest looked up from reference TRBV7-9 and TRBJ1-4, is DTGVSQNPRHKITKRGQNVTFRCDPISEHNRLYWYRQTLGQGPEFLTYFQNEAQLEKSRLLSDRFSAERPKGSFSTLEIQRTEQGDSAMYLCASSLSTGLNEKLFFGSGTQLSVL.

Written as DNA, the CDR3 is TGTGCCAGCAGCTTGGCCTACGGAGCGGACTACAATGAGCAGTTCTTC. Translating gives CASSLAYGADYNEQFF. The chain combines TRBV5-4 with TRBJ2-1; perhaps TRBD2 as D (5 bases). CDR3 size: 16 residues. Germline lookup yields CDR1 SGHNT and CDR2 YYREEE (reference sequence). Trimming stripped 0 bases from V and 3 bases from J, with 13 bases between.

J is TRBJ2-3 and V is TRBV12-3 or TRBV12-4; D ambiguous. This CDR3 has 11 amino acids. Trimming shortened V by 3 bases and J by 2 bases, and 0 bases separated the two germline ends. The CDR3 DNA is TGTGCCAGCAGTTTCACAGATACGCAGTATTTT. This sequence encodes CASSFTDTQYF.

The V gene is TRBV24-1, the J gene TRBJ2-7; 10 bases fit TRBD1. The CDR3 sequence is 15 residues long. CDR1 KGHDR and CDR2 SFDVKD come from the germline V gene. Germline trimming cut 3 bases from V and 3 bases from J; bases unmatched to any gene: 4. The CDR3 here is CATSDQTGGNYEQYF. For the CDR3, the DNA is TGTGCCACCAGTGATCAGACAGGGGGCAACTACGAGCAGTACTTC.

V gene TRBV5-1 combines with J gene TRBJ2-3, with D hard to call. Germline CDR1 is SGHRS and CDR2 is YFSETQ. The CDR3 contains 16 residues. With 0 bases removed from V and 4 bases from J, the gap between germline ends came to 15 bases. The CDR3 loop reads CASSLGLPVGADTQYF. CDR3 bases: TGCGCCAGCAGCTTGGGGCTACCCGTCGGAGCAGATACGCAGTATTTT.

The chain employs TRBV11-3 and TRBJ1-1, with TRBD1 matching over 8 bases. Germline loops: CDR1 SGHNT, CDR2 YENEEA. Losses at the gene ends were 5 bases for V and 3 bases for J; bases not matched to a gene: 8. This CDR3 comprises 15 residues. CDR3: CASSESRGQDTEAFF. The CDR3 DNA is TGTGCCAGCAGCGAGTCCAGGGGGCAGGACACTGAAGCTTTCTTT. Drawing the rest from reference TRBV11-3 and TRBJ1-1, the complete variable domain is EAGVVQSPRYKIIEKKQPVAFWCNPISGHNTLYWYLQNLGQGPELLIRYENEEAVDDSQLPKDRFSAERLKGVDSTLKIQPAELGDSAVYLCASSESRGQDTEAFFGQGTRLTVV.

V and J are TRBV19 and TRBJ1-5; 9 nucleotides line up with TRBD1. The V gene end was trimmed by 6 bases and the J gene end by 1 base; junction bases not matched to a gene: 4. Germline assignment: CDR1 LNHDA and CDR2 SQIVND (reference sequence). This CDR3 has 15 residues. This CDR3 reads CASSLDRGSNQPQHF. The CDR3 nucleotides read TGTGCCAGTAGCTTGGACAGGGGAAGCAATCAGCCCCAGCATTTT.

The chain links TRBV2 to TRBJ1-1; D is unclear. The germline V and J ends were trimmed by 4 bases and 0 bases, with 3 bases remaining between them. The germline CDR1 and CDR2 sequences are SNHLY and FYNNEI. CDR3 length equals 12 residues. This CDR3 reads CASSAMNTEAFF. The CDR3 DNA reads as TGTGCCAGCAGTGCGATGAACACTGAAGCTTTCTTT.

This clone came up once. The chain is built from TRBV7-6 and TRBJ1-1; D not certain. The CDR3 has 16 residues. Germline-derived CDR1 and CDR2 are SGHVS and FNYEAQ. The ends were cut back, 1 base at V and 2 bases at J, with 14 bases in the middle. CDR3 region: CASSLVTPATNTEAFF. CDR3 DNA: TGTGCCAGCAGCTTAGTAACCCCCGCTACCAACACTGAAGCTTTCTTT.

J is TRBJ2-1 and V is TRBV6-5; 7 bases map to TRBD2. Trimming cost V 6 bases and J 0 bases; bases outside gene matches: 2. Germline assignment: CDR1 MNHEY and CDR2 SVGAGI. The CDR3 is made up of 14 amino acids. The CDR3 loop reads CASRWGGSYNEQFF. Written as DNA, the CDR3 is TGTGCCAGCAGGTGGGGGGGCTCCTACAATGAGCAGTTCTTC.

This rearrangement joins TRBV5-1 to TRBJ1-6; a possible D gene is TRBD1 (6 bases). The germline V gene encodes CDR1 SGHRS and CDR2 YFSETQ. V lost 0 bases and J lost 4, with 14 bases in between. The CDR3 has 17 amino acids. CDR3 residues: CASSLVDRRAYNSPLHF. DNA for the CDR3: TGCGCCAGCAGCTTGGTTGACAGGAGAGCATATAATTCACCCCTCCACTTT.

This chain links TRBV24-1 with TRBJ2-3; TRBD2 agrees at 8 bases. V was pared by 1 base and J by 3 bases, with 2 bases of the junction left unmatched. The CDR3 has 15 residues. Per the germline V gene, CDR1 is KGHDR and CDR2 is SFDVKD. The CDR3 bases are TGTGCCACCAGTGATTTAAGCGGGAGTACAGATACGCAGTATTTT. The encoded protein is CATSDLSGSTDTQYF.

The V gene is TRBV6-2 or TRBV6-3, the J gene TRBJ2-7; possible D gene TRBD2, 5 bases. The CDR3 runs to 13 residues. Germline V lookup: CDR1 MNHEY, CDR2 SVGEGT. V lost 4 bases to trimming and J lost 3 bases, with 10 bases between them. The CDR3 region is CASSLRAGYEQYF. For the CDR3, the DNA is TGTGCCAGCAGTTTGAGGGCAGGCTACGAGCAGTACTTC.

The genes are TRBV29-1 and TRBJ2-2; D remains ambiguous. CDR3 length: 14 amino acids. Germline CDR1 SQVTM, CDR2 ANQGSEA. V lost 7 bases to trimming and J lost 2 bases, with 14 bases between them. CDR3 sequence reads: CSGQDDGNTGELFF. CDR3 DNA: TGCAGCGGGCAAGATGACGGAAACACCGGGGAGCTGTTTTTT.

The rearrangement links TRBV28 to TRBJ1-1; no firm D call. Germline CDR1 reads MDHEN; CDR2 reads SYDVKM. V lost 6 bases and J 0 bases, leaving 8 bases between the germline ends. This CDR3 has 13 residues. The CDR3 reads CASRFRLNTEAFF. CDR3 in DNA: TGTGCCAGCAGATTTCGGTTGAACACTGAAGCTTTCTTT. The full variable domain, rest sourced from reference TRBV28 and TRBJ1-1, is DVKVTQSSRYLVKRTGEKVFLECVQDMDHENMFWYRQDPGLGLRLIYFSYDVKMKEKGDIPEGYSVSREKKERFSLILESASTNQTSMYLCASRFRLNTEAFFGQGTRLTVV.

J is TRBJ2-5 and V is TRBV3-1 (or the pseudogene TRBV3-2); 8 bases align to TRBD2. Losses at the gene ends were 0 bases for V and 2 bases for J; bases not matched to a gene: 11. The germline CDR1 and CDR2 sequences are LGHDT and YNNKEL (reference sequence). The CDR3 has 18 residues. The CDR3 coding sequence is TGTGCCAGCAGCCAAGATCAACGTCCTAGCGGGCGGCAAGAGACCCAGTACTTC. Amino acids: CASSQDQRPSGRQETQYF.

The chain links TRBV5-1 to TRBJ2-7, with 10 bases aligning to TRBD2. This CDR3 contains 16 residues. CDR1 is SGHRS and CDR2 is YFSETQ in the germline V gene. V was pared by 0 bases and J by 2 bases, with 5 bases of the junction left unmatched. The chain's CDR3 is CASSLEGLADTYEQYF. DNA of the CDR3: TGCGCCAGCAGCTTGGAAGGACTAGCGGACACCTACGAGCAGTACTTC.

This clone was seen only a few times. CDR3 in DNA: TGCGCCAGCAGCTTGGCGCGGCGGAAGGAGTATGGCTACACCTTC. Its protein is CASSLARRKEYGYTF. The chain uses TRBV5-1 and TRBJ1-2; unclear D gene. V lost 0 bases to trimming and J lost 5 bases, with 14 bases between them. The CDR3 covers 15 residues. Germline CDR1 and CDR2: SGHRS and YFSETQ.

This chain uses TRBV2 with TRBJ2-3; TRBD1 agrees at 10 bases. The CDR3 is 15 residues long. Germline-derived CDR1 and CDR2 are SNHLY and FYNNEI. Trimming cost V 6 bases and J 4 bases; bases outside gene matches: 7. The CDR3 spells CASRHQTGGADTQYF. The CDR3, as DNA: TGTGCCAGCAGACATCAGACAGGGGGCGCAGATACGCAGTATTTT.

The chain has TRBV6-5 and TRBJ1-1; D is perhaps TRBD1 (6 bases). V was shortened by 6 bases and J by 5 bases, with 16 bases between the two germline ends. Germline CDR1 and CDR2: MNHEY and SVGAGI. This CDR3 comprises 14 residues. This chain's CDR3 is CASRRLGARTEAFF. The CDR3 region has the DNA TGTGCCAGCAGACGATTGGGGGCGCGGACTGAAGCTTTCTTT.

The CDR3, as DNA: TGTGCCAGCAGCGGGGCGGCCGGGTCGTCGGATTCACCCCTCCACTTT. Amino acid sequence: CASSGAAGSSDSPLHF. V usage is TRBV5-4 and J usage is TRBJ1-6, with a tentative D call TRBD1 (5 bases). The CDR3 is made up of 16 amino acids. Germline-derived CDR1 and CDR2 are SGHNT and YYREEE (reference sequence). V shed 4 bases and J shed 8 bases, with 19 bases lying between them.